This TCR beta chain was found in a study of cytomegalovirus exposure and HLA in healthy donors. Turning to the study itself: Among the 398 genotyped donors, 70% to 90% were placed in the Caucasian-associated ancestry cluster. The study's findings and limits: Later analysis indicated greater clonal expansion among HLA-associated TCR beta chains than among equally common other chains.

The PCR employed 60 Vbeta primers together with 13 Jbeta primers. In the original analysis: In a later analysis, 80 million to 100 million unique TCR beta chains included roughly 11 million shared by two or more donors. Profiled with immunoSEQ multiplex PCR; TCRdb holds only in-frame clones, not every one. That table gives V, J and clone size, and the DNA gave D and trimming. The sample holds some 200,000 clones, around 80% seen once. Concerning this clone itself: Its target is not known.

Losses at the gene ends were 3 bases for V and 3 bases for J; bases not matched to a gene: 13. Germline CDR1 GTSNPN, CDR2 SVGIG (reference sequence). This CDR3 contains 16 residues. This sequence was found in a middle-aged woman in good health and CMV-seronegative. The rearrangement links TRBV30 to TRBJ1-1; 7 positions match TRBD1. Sequencing used PBMCs. CDR3 DNA sequence: TGTGCCTGGAGCCCGCTACGGGACAGCCGACACACTGAAGCTTTCTTT. Translated: CAWSPLRDSRHTEAFF.